Included here is one TCR beta chain sequence, with context. The CDR3 extends over 14 amino acids. Germline V lookup: CDR1 SGHTA, CDR2 FQGNSA. This specimen comes from a study of blood T cells in healthy people across ages. A second PCR of 7 to 11 cycles used a sample-barcoded 5' primer and a J-beta primer mix. TCRdb itself ran the 5' RACE reads through MiXCR, one entry per CDR3 protein. This sample yields about 780,000 distinct CDR3 sequences, of which roughly 46% are seen a single time; 15% to 20% belongs to the top ten. The TCR was taken from a man older than 75 in good health. The chain uses TRBV7-2 and TRBJ2-1, with 11 bases aligning to TRBD2. The end of the DNA aligns better with TRBJ2-7, so the J call may be wrong. Input material: blood. The CDR3 region is CASRTTSGNNEQYF. CDR3 DNA sequence: TGTGCCAGCAGAACGACTAGCGGGAATAATGAGCAGTACTTC.